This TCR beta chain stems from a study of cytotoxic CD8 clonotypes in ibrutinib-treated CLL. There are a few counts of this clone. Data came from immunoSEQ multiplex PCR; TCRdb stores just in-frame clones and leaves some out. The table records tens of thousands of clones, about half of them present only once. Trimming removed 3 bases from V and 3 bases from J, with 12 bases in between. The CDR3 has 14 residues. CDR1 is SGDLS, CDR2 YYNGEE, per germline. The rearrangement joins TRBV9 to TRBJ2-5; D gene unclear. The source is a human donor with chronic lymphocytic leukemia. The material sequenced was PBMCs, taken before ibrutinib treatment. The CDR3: CASSGSPRKETQYF. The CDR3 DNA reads TGTGCCAGCAGCGGATCCCCGCGGAAAGAGACCCAGTACTTC.